Presented here are 19 T cell receptor beta chains from one specimen sequenced in a study of cytomegalovirus exposure and HLA in healthy donors. PCR used 60 Vbeta primers and 13 Jbeta primers. Clones were read by immunoSEQ multiplex PCR, and TCRdb kept only the in-frame ones, dropping some. This table has roughly 130,000 clones, roughly 84% appearing once. Sequencing was performed on PBMCs. The receptors derive from a woman in her late teens or twenties in good health and CMV-seropositive.

The CDR3 sequence is CASSPFSYEQYF. The DNA of the CDR3 is TGTGCCAGCAGCCCCTTCTCCTACGAGCAGTACTTC. The J gene is TRBJ2-7, the V gene TRBV11-2; D call uncertain. The CDR3 runs 12 residues. The V gene lost 5 bases and the J gene lost 0 bases, with 5 bases spanning the gap. Per the germline V gene, CDR1 is SGHAT and CDR2 is FQNNGV.

This chain connects TRBV5-1 to TRBJ2-7; TRBD1 matches 9 bases. This CDR3 comprises 15 residues. V was pared by 3 bases and J by 1 base, with 5 bases of the junction left unmatched. CDR1 and CDR2 (germline): SGHRS, YFSETQ. The CDR3 spells CASSSGQGNSYEQYF. Written as DNA, the CDR3 is TGCGCCAGCAGCTCTGGACAGGGGAATTCCTACGAGCAGTACTTC.

The chain combines TRBV19 with TRBJ1-5; D is perhaps TRBD1 (5 bases). The germline CDR1 and CDR2 sequences are LNHDA and SQIVND (reference sequence). Trimming cost V 0 bases and J 0 bases, with 24 bases left between them. The CDR3 has 21 residues. As DNA, the CDR3 is TGTGCCAGTAGTATAGATCGGGTTTTTGGTCGGGGGGGGTATAGCAATCAGCCCCAGCATTTT. Protein sequence: CASSIDRVFGRGGYSNQPQHF.

In DNA form, the CDR3 reads TGTGCCACCTGGACAGGGGGCGCCGGGGAGCTGTTTTTT. It translates to CATWTGGAGELFF. V gene TRBV28 combines with J gene TRBJ2-2; 11 nucleotides line up with TRBD1. Trimming removed 10 bases from V and 6 bases from J; junction bases left unmatched: 4. The CDR3 runs to 13 residues. The V gene's germline CDR1 is MDHEN and CDR2 SYDVKM.

The chain has TRBV6-1 and TRBJ1-1; D uncertain. Germline-derived CDR1 and CDR2 are MNHNS and SASEGT. Trimming took 2 bases from V and 1 from J, leaving 8 bases between them. This CDR3 has 14 residues. CDR3 loop: CASSEPGRNTEAFF. CDR3 sequence (DNA): TGTGCCAGCAGTGAACCAGGTAGGAACACTGAAGCTTTCTTT.

The chain joins TRBV14 to TRBJ2-7; 8 bases match TRBD1. Germline V gene sequence: CDR1 SGHDN, CDR2 FVKESK. V shed 1 base, J shed 5 bases, and the junction held 10 bases outside the gene matches. This CDR3 comprises 16 residues. This CDR3 is CASSQGPGQGVDEQYF. The CDR3 nucleotides read TGTGCCAGCAGCCAAGGACCCGGACAGGGTGTGGACGAGCAGTACTTC.

The V gene is TRBV10-3, the J gene TRBJ2-2; TRBD1 is a possible D gene (6 bases). Deletions cut 0 bases from V and 2 bases from J, with 10 bases between. Germline CDR1 is ENHRY and CDR2 is SYGVKD. The CDR3 totals 16 residues. The CDR3 bases are TGTGCCATCAGTGAGTCAGGCAGGGGCAACACCGGGGAGCTGTTTTTT. Protein sequence: CAISESGRGNTGELFF.

The V gene is TRBV10-1, the J gene TRBJ1-4, with D hard to call. Trimming pared 8 bases from V and 0 bases from J, leaving 7 bases between. Germline CDR1 and CDR2: WNHNN and SYGVQD (reference sequence). This CDR3 is built from 13 residues. As DNA, the CDR3 is TGCGCCAGCGGCCCCTCAACTAATGAAAAACTGTTTTTT. As protein: CASGPSTNEKLFF.

On this clone itself: The junction does not match germline at one end; this may be a read error. The CDR3 protein is CSSSFETYEQYF. CDR3 nucleotide sequence: TGTTCCAGCAGCTTCGAGACCTACGAGCAGTACTTC. V gene TRBV7-9 combines with J gene TRBJ2-7; D not resolved. The CDR3 loop spans 12 amino acids. Looked up from germline, CDR1 is SEHNR and CDR2 is FQNEAQ (reference sequence). Together with reference TRBV7-9 and TRBJ2-7, the CDR3 gives the full variable domain: DTGVSQNPRHKITKRGQNVTFRCDPISEHNRLYWYRQTLGQGPEFLTYFQNEAQLEKSRLLSDRFSAERPKGSFSTLEIQRTEQGDSAMYLCSSSFETYEQYFGPGTRLTVT.

The V call is TRBV6-5, the J call TRBJ1-2; 9 nucleotides line up with TRBD1. Looked up from germline, CDR1 is MNHEY and CDR2 is SVGAGI. The CDR3 is 15 amino acids. V gave up 7 bases and J gave up 6 bases; unmatched junction bases: 12. The CDR3 here is CASTPGGTGLHGYTF. CDR3 coding DNA: TGTGCCAGCACCCCGGGAGGGACAGGGCTGCATGGCTACACCTTC.

The chain employs TRBV4-1 and TRBJ1-5, with 9 nucleotides matching TRBD1. V lost 3 bases, J lost 4 bases, and 4 bases stayed unmatched. Per the germline V gene, CDR1 is MGHRA and CDR2 is YSYEKL. The CDR3 contains 15 residues. CDR3 nucleotides: TGCGCCAGCAGCCATGGACAGGGGTTAAATCAGCCCCAGCATTTT. Protein sequence: CASSHGQGLNQPQHF.

This chain uses TRBV4-1 with TRBJ2-1; no definite D call. V was clipped by 4 bases and J by 10 bases, with 14 bases between them. CDR3 length equals 13 residues. The germline V gene has CDR1 MGHRA and CDR2 YSYEKL. CDR3 sequence reads: CASSLLRVEEQFF. The CDR3 region has the DNA TGCGCCAGCAGCCTCCTCCGCGTCGAGGAGCAGTTCTTC.

The chain links TRBV19 to TRBJ1-1; 10 bases align to TRBD1. This CDR3 contains 14 residues. Unmatched junction bases numbered 8, after V lost 6 bases and J lost 7 bases. Germline V gene lookup returns CDR1 LNHDA and CDR2 SQIVND (reference sequence). The DNA of the CDR3 is TGTGCCAGTAGGGGGACAGGGGTGGTAGGTGAAGCTTTCTTT. Translating it yields CASRGTGVVGEAFF.

This clone was seen more than once but under ten times. This chain connects TRBV11-2 to TRBJ2-5, with 7 nucleotides matching TRBD1. The CDR3 has 16 residues. V lost 1 base, J lost 5 bases, and 10 bases stayed unmatched. The germline gives CDR1 SGHAT, CDR2 FQNNGV. The CDR3 sequence is CASSLGTTGKGETQYF. In DNA form, the CDR3 reads TGTGCCAGCAGCTTAGGAACGACAGGGAAGGGGGAGACCCAGTACTTC.

The J gene is TRBJ1-2, the V gene TRBV6-6; 7 bases line up with TRBD1. This CDR3 comprises 13 residues. Per germline, CDR1 MNHNY and CDR2 SVGAGI (reference sequence). Unmatched junction bases numbered 7, after V lost 6 bases and J lost 6 bases. This chain's CDR3 is CASSPIQGDGYTF. CDR3 coding DNA: TGTGCCAGCAGCCCGATTCAGGGGGATGGCTACACCTTC.

This sequence joins TRBV27 and TRBJ2-1; TRBD1 is a possible D gene (5 bases). The CDR3 consists of 15 residues. V was pared by 4 bases and J by 8 bases, with 18 bases between. CDR1 is MNHEY and CDR2 is SMNVEV in the germline V gene (reference sequence). In DNA form, the CDR3 reads TGTGCCAGCAGTTCAATCCCGCCGACAGAGCATGAGCAGTTCTTC. Translation gives CASSSIPPTEHEQFF.

The DNA for the CDR3 is TGTGCCAGCAGTTACGAGGGAACTGAAGCTTTCTTT. Its protein is CASSYEGTEAFF. The chain is built from TRBV6-5 and TRBJ1-1; D uncertain. V was clipped by 2 bases and J by 5 bases, with 6 bases between them. Germline V lookup: CDR1 MNHEY, CDR2 SVGAGI. The CDR3 has 12 residues.

The gene calls are TRBV7-2 and TRBJ2-4; D unresolved. Per the germline V gene, CDR1 is SGHTA and CDR2 is FQGNSA. The V gene lost 6 bases and the J gene lost 0 bases, with 15 bases spanning the gap. This CDR3 is built from 16 residues. CDR3 sequence reads: CASSPPRSLAKNIQYF. The CDR3 region has the DNA TGTGCCAGCAGTCCACCTCGGAGCCTAGCCAAAAACATTCAGTACTTC.

The V gene is TRBV30, the J gene TRBJ2-7; tentatively, D is TRBD2 (6 bases). The CDR3 has 15 amino acids. Between the trimmed V and J ends, which lost 0 bases and 7 bases, there was a span of 19 bases. Germline V CDR1 and CDR2: GTSNPN, SVGIG (reference sequence). The CDR3 region has the DNA TGTGCCTGGAGTGTATATGGCCCCCTGGCGGGGGAGCAGTACTTC. It codes for CAWSVYGPLAGEQYF. The whole variable domain, filled in from reference TRBV30 and TRBJ2-7, reads SQTIHQWPATLVQPVGSPLSLECTVEGTSNPNLYWYRQAAGRGLQLLFYSVGIGQISSEVPQNLSASRPQDRQFILSSKKLLLSDSGFYLCAWSVYGPLAGEQYFGPGTRLTVT.